The sequence of this T cell receptor beta chain was determined in a study of blood T cell repertoires in COVID-19. This table comes from immunoSEQ multiplex PCR, and its TCRdb copy is limited to in-frame clones, with some not included. Among roughly 360,000 clones listed, around 83% were seen once. The trim removed 0 bases at V and 0 bases at J, leaving 3 bases unmatched. Germline CDR1 is MNHEY and CDR2 is SVGEGT. This CDR3 has 17 amino acids. This chain joins TRBV6-2 or TRBV6-3 and TRBJ2-7, with TRBD2 matching 12 bases. The sequenced sample was PBMCs or T cells enriched from blood (not recorded which). The source of this sequence is a woman in her forties or fifties who had recovered from COVID-19. CDR3 loop: CASSYSPGLAGSYEQYF. The CDR3 bases are TGTGCCAGCAGTTACTCTCCGGGACTAGCGGGCTCCTACGAGCAGTACTTC.